The 21 T cell receptor beta chains given below trace back to one sample, sequenced in a study of blood T cell repertoires in COVID-19 (dated by TCRdb to 2020 to 2022). Library preparation was by the immunoSEQ multiplex PCR assay. TCRdb re-hosts the immuneACCESS table, in-frame sequences only. Its copies lack some clones; in the studies checked, an unresolved V gene accounts for under half of them, and the cause for the rest is not known. The sample includes 55,000 to 75,000 clones, with around 84% observed a single time. The ten largest clones capture 7.4% of the sample. Sequencing was carried out using peripheral blood. The source of these receptors is a human donor with active COVID-19. The donor label of this sample is uncertain.

This sequence joins TRBV12-3 or TRBV12-4 and TRBJ2-5; the match to TRBD1 covers 7 bases. This CDR3 is built from 13 residues. The V and J ends lost 5 bases and 4 bases, in that order; junction bases with no gene match: 4. CDR3 residues: CASSVYRGETQYF. The DNA for the CDR3 is TGTGCCAGCAGTGTCTACAGGGGAGAGACCCAGTACTTC.

The J gene is TRBJ2-7, the V gene TRBV7-2; TRBD2 matches at 9 bases. The CDR3 contains 16 residues. Germline lookup yields CDR1 SGHTA and CDR2 FQGNSA. The V and J ends lost 3 bases and 4 bases, in that order; junction bases with no gene match: 10. CDR3 region: CASSFRARREGYEQYF. In DNA form, the CDR3 reads TGTGCCAGCAGCTTCCGGGCTCGGCGGGAGGGTTACGAGCAGTACTTC.

The rearrangement joins TRBV7-2 to TRBJ2-7, with 13 nucleotides matching TRBD2. This CDR3 contains 13 residues. V shed 6 bases, J shed 6 bases, and the junction held 2 bases outside the gene matches. Germline V gives CDR1 SGHTA, CDR2 FQGNSA. The CDR3 DNA reads as TGTGCCAGCAGAACTAGCGGGAGGGCCGAGCAGTACTTC. Protein: CASRTSGRAEQYF.

V is TRBV11-2 and J is TRBJ2-3, with 9 bases lining up with TRBD2. The CDR3 is 18 amino acids. V lost 2 bases and J lost 1; bases outside the gene matches: 10. Germline values: CDR1 SGHAT, CDR2 FQNNGV. CDR3 nucleotides: TGTGCCAGCAGCTTATTCCTCCTCGCGGGAGGGGGCACAGATACGCAGTATTTT. This encodes CASSLFLLAGGGTDTQYF.

The rearrangement joins TRBV2 to TRBJ2-7, with 9 bases fitting TRBD2. The length of the CDR3 is 15 residues. Trimming at V came to 3 bases and at J to 6 bases, leaving 9 bases not matched to a gene. Per the germline V gene, CDR1 is SNHLY and CDR2 is FYNNEI. CDR3 bases: TGTGCCAGCAGTGATTTAGTAGCGGGGGCCGGCGAGCAGTACTTC. This codes for CASSDLVAGAGEQYF.

The chain is built from TRBV10-3 and TRBJ1-6, with 9 bases that match TRBD1. Germline values: CDR1 ENHRY, CDR2 SYGVKD. This CDR3 has 13 amino acids. The V gene end was trimmed by 3 bases and the J gene end by 10 bases; junction bases not matched to a gene: 1. The CDR3 protein is CAISEQGASPLHF. For the CDR3, the DNA is TGTGCCATCAGTGAACAGGGGGCATCACCCCTCCACTTT.

This clone was picked up many times. As DNA, the CDR3 is TGCGCCAGCAGCTTGGTGGGGACAGCCCCCTACGAGCAGTACTTC. It specifies CASSLVGTAPYEQYF. This sequence joins TRBV5-1 and TRBJ2-7, with 7 bases fitting TRBD1. The CDR3 length is 15 residues. The germline V gene encodes CDR1 SGHRS and CDR2 YFSETQ. V lost 0 bases, J lost 2 bases, and 5 bases stayed unmatched.

The chain employs TRBV5-8 and TRBJ1-5, with unresolved D. V lost 0 bases and J 4 bases, leaving 20 bases between the germline ends. CDR1 is SGHTS and CDR2 is YDEGEE in the germline V gene. There are 18 residues in the CDR3. This CDR3 reads CASSLVKALVLANQPQHF. The DNA of the CDR3 is TGTGCCAGCAGCTTGGTCAAAGCCCTGGTGTTAGCTAATCAGCCCCAGCATTTT.

The chain carries TRBV7-2 and TRBJ2-5; the D gene is possibly TRBD1 (5 bases). The CDR3 runs 15 residues. V was cut by 5 bases and J by 1 base, with 14 bases left in between. Germline V gene lookup returns CDR1 SGHTA and CDR2 FQGNSA. The CDR3 region has the DNA TGTGCCAGCAGCCTAGGCGCAGGGTCCCAAGAGACCCAGTACTTC. Protein sequence: CASSLGAGSQETQYF.

The V and J genes are TRBV5-5 and TRBJ1-4; 7 bases line up with TRBD1. CDR1 SGHKS and CDR2 YYEKEE come from the germline V gene (reference sequence). Trimming cost V 3 bases and J 5 bases; bases outside gene matches: 7. The CDR3 sequence is 15 residues long. This CDR3 is CASSSQTGPNEKLFF. The CDR3 DNA is TGTGCCAGCAGCTCCCAGACAGGGCCGAATGAAAAACTGTTTTTT.

The chain has TRBV3-1 (or the pseudogene TRBV3-2) and TRBJ2-1; D is perhaps TRBD1 (6 bases). Trimming removed 3 bases from V and 7 bases from J, with 10 bases in between. CDR3 length: 13 amino acids. CDR1 and CDR2 from the germline V gene are LGHDT and YNNKEL (reference sequence). CDR3 in amino acids: CASSHPTGNEQFF. CDR3 DNA: TGTGCCAGCAGCCACCCTACAGGGAATGAGCAGTTCTTC.

This chain connects TRBV18 to TRBJ1-1, with D perhaps TRBD1 (5 bases). The CDR3 runs to 14 residues. Trimming stripped 0 bases from V and 3 bases from J, with 8 bases between. Germline values: CDR1 KGHSH, CDR2 LQKENI. CDR3 region: CASSPPGVDTEAFF. Here the CDR3 DNA reads TGTGCCAGCTCACCACCAGGGGTTGACACTGAAGCTTTCTTT.

This clone occurred once. The V gene is TRBV7-8, the J gene TRBJ2-2; D is perhaps TRBD2 (6 bases). Trimming took off 7 bases at V and 6 bases at J, with 12 bases between the two ends. The CDR3 extends over 13 amino acids. Germline assignment: CDR1 SGHVS and CDR2 FQNEAQ. This chain's CDR3 is CASTGRISGELFF. The CDR3 region has the DNA TGTGCCAGCACAGGGAGGATTTCCGGGGAGCTGTTTTTT.

CDR3 sequence: CATRGDSSYNEQFF. The CDR3 DNA is TGTGCCACCAGGGGGGACAGCTCCTACAATGAGCAGTTCTTC. V usage is TRBV10-3 and J usage is TRBJ2-1; TRBD1 might be the D (7 bases). The germline V and J ends were trimmed by 10 bases and 0 bases, with 13 bases remaining between them. The CDR3 covers 14 residues. Germline-derived CDR1 and CDR2 are ENHRY and SYGVKD.

The chain joins TRBV29-1 to TRBJ1-2; D unclear. V was cut by 4 bases and J by 6 bases, with 6 bases left in between. The CDR3 is 10 amino acids. Germline-derived CDR1 and CDR2 are SQVTM and ANQGSEA. The CDR3 loop reads CSVAFHGYTF. CDR3 bases: TGCAGCGTTGCCTTTCATGGCTACACCTTC. The full variable domain, in which reference TRBV29-1 and TRBJ1-2 provide the parts outside the CDR3, is SAVISQKPSRDICQRGTSLTIQCQVDSQVTMMFWYRQQPGQSLTLIATANQGSEATYESGFVIDKFPISRPNLTFSTLTVSNMSPEDSSIYLCSVAFHGYTFGSGTRLTVV.

The gene calls are TRBV5-1 and TRBJ2-7; possibly TRBD2 for D (5 bases). The CDR3 runs 13 residues. The germline gives CDR1 SGHRS, CDR2 YFSETQ. V was cut by 0 bases and J by 7 bases, with 11 bases left in between. CDR3 protein: CASSLADRGEQYF. The CDR3 bases are TGCGCCAGCAGCTTGGCCGACCGGGGTGAGCAGTACTTC.

V is TRBV11-3 and J is TRBJ2-7; TRBD1 aligns across 9 bases. There are 15 residues in the CDR3. With V trimmed by 5 bases and J by 2 bases, 7 bases remained unmatched. Germline CDR1 SGHNT, CDR2 YENEEA. The CDR3 loop reads CASSAFGQGTYEQYF. CDR3 coding DNA: TGTGCCAGCAGCGCTTTCGGACAGGGGACCTACGAGCAGTACTTC.

The chain carries TRBV28 and TRBJ2-1, with TRBD2 matching 7 bases. Germline CDR1 MDHEN, CDR2 SYDVKM. This CDR3 has 13 amino acids. The J segment lost 4 bases and the V segment lost 5 bases, leaving 2 bases of the junction unmatched. The CDR3 is CASSRGSYNEQFF. CDR3 in DNA: TGTGCCAGCAGTCGCGGGAGTTACAATGAGCAGTTCTTC.

This chain joins TRBV2 and TRBJ1-2; TRBD1 might be the D (6 bases). The V gene lost 10 bases and the J gene lost 3 bases, with 15 bases spanning the gap. This CDR3 has 13 amino acids. Germline V gives CDR1 SNHLY, CDR2 FYNNEI. The CDR3 reads CATQYRVDYGYTF. CDR3 bases: TGTGCCACCCAGTACAGGGTCGACTATGGCTACACCTTC.

The CDR3, as DNA: TGCGCCAGCAGCTTTTCGGGAGCGCCCCTAGATACGCAGTATTTT. Its translation is CASSFSGAPLDTQYF. The rearrangement links TRBV5-1 to TRBJ2-3; D is perhaps TRBD2 (6 bases). Germline loops: CDR1 SGHRS, CDR2 YFSETQ. With 2 bases removed from V and 5 bases from J, the gap between germline ends came to 15 bases. The CDR3 has 15 amino acids.

The chain joins TRBV5-1 to TRBJ2-5; D might be TRBD2 (5 bases). V was shortened by 0 bases and J by 1 base, with 10 bases between the two germline ends. Looked up from germline, CDR1 is SGHRS and CDR2 is YFSETQ. This CDR3 has 15 residues. This CDR3 reads CASSLGPGIQETQYF. The CDR3 DNA reads TGCGCCAGCAGCTTGGGCCCGGGGATCCAAGAGACCCAGTACTTC.